Reported below is one T cell receptor beta chain. Its ends do not fully match the called genes, so a read error is possible. The CDR3 loop spans 12 amino acids. From germline, CDR1 is MNHNS and CDR2 SASEGT. This sample is part of a study of blood T cell repertoires in COVID-19. Across the whole study: Material from acute and convalescent COVID-19 was sourced from the United States, Italy and Spain. PBMCs, B-cell-depleted T cells, or T cells provided the cDNA or gDNA that made up the material.

In the original analysis: Using reference gene primer amplification, nucleated cell counts were estimated. Libraries were prepared by immunoSEQ multiplex PCR; TCRdb keeps only in-frame clonotypes and omits some of them. Clone size and the V and J calls come from that table; the DNA yielded D and trimming. This sample has under 250,000 clones, with approximately 82% found just once. The receptor's source is a middle-aged man with active or convalescent COVID-19. The gene calls are TRBV6-1 and TRBJ1-5; maybe TRBD1 (6 bases). Sequenced input: peripheral blood. The CDR3 is CASSEAGGAPRF. For the CDR3, the DNA is TGTGCCAGCAGTGAAGCGGGGGGGGCCCCCCGTTTT.